Reported below is one T cell receptor (beta chain). The data were obtained in a study of CD8 T cells in Susac syndrome. Germline-derived CDR1 and CDR2 are LNHNV and YYDKDF (reference sequence). The CDR3 length is 18 residues. V was clipped by 2 bases and J by 0 bases; unmatched bases: 5. RNA amounts of roughly 0.5 to 1 ug underwent reverse transcription with random hexamers. TCR beta CDR3 was amplified by immunoSEQ multiplex PCR. This amplification extended across 54 Vbeta and 13 Jbeta segments. From the immunoSEQ multiplex PCR reads, TCRdb called clonotypes with MiXCR, one entry per CDR3 protein. The repertoire consists of roughly 200,000 distinct CDR3 sequences, with approximately 95% occurring once and the leading ten covering 0.082%. CD8+ and CD4+ T cells taken from blood had their TCR beta sequenced. Relapsing-remitting disease, either stable or active, was present in the multiple sclerosis controls, who were treatment-naive patients.

The source material was CD4+ T cells from PBMCs. This receptor was taken from a human donor with multiple sclerosis. The chain recombines TRBV15 with TRBJ2-6; 9 nucleotides line up with TRBD1. CDR3 in amino acids: CATSRLGTGSSGANVLTF. The CDR3 DNA follows: TGTGCCACCAGCAGATTGGGGACAGGGAGCTCTGGGGCCAACGTCCTGACTTTC.